This T cell receptor beta chain was recovered during a study of Ad26.COV2.S vaccination and SARS-CoV-2 variants. Findings and limits, study-wide: People who got the vaccine or the placebo had similar non-spike TCR breadth.

Treatment indicated: 15 to 20 received Ad26.COV2.S at low or high dose, single or two shots; about 5 received placebo; per-sample allocation not given. Following the first vaccine or placebo injection, samples were taken on day 63. A Boston donor was an adult aged 18-55 years. Germline lookup yields CDR1 MNHEY and CDR2 SMNVEV (reference sequence). CDR3 length equals 11 residues. The germline V and J ends were trimmed by 11 bases and 3 bases, with 11 bases remaining between them. Points on this clone: The antigen remains unidentified.

Sequencing used immunoSEQ multiplex PCR; TCRdb keeps in-frame clones, though not all of them. The data show hundreds of thousands of clones, with approximately 90% seen just once and approximately 1.6% held by the top ten. The chain links TRBV27 to TRBJ2-7, with D maybe TRBD2 (5 bases). This TCR came from a person between 18 and 65 years old who received the Ad26.COV2.S COVID-19 vaccine or a placebo. Sample: peripheral blood, taken in a trial of Ad26.COV2.S vaccine versus placebo. Written as DNA, the CDR3 is TGTGCCGCGGGCCCGCACTACGAGCAGTACTTC. Its protein is CAAGPHYEQYF.